This entry lists 27 T cell receptor beta chains sequenced from one sample in a study of molecular identifiers for immune sequencing clone quantification (dated 2018 in TCRdb). Libraries were constructed by PCR. TCRdb records NextSeq 500 as the sequencer. TCRdb trimmed public reads at Q25 via fastp, called clones via MiXCR and kept in-frame beta chains. All rows with the same CDR3 protein become a single entry with the most common DNA and genes. In this sample the table shows about half a million distinct CDR3 sequences, about a quarter of which occur a single time. Together, the top ten hold 0.76% of the sample. The sample comprised naive CD8+ T cells from blood, with Jurkat cell RNA spiked in. The cell subset or site label corresponds to: FACS-sorted CD8+CD4-CCR7+CD45RA+ naive T cells. These receptors all come from a human donor in good health. Some libraries in this study had Jurkat cell RNA spiked in.

The sample holds many counts of this clonotype. The CDR3 region is CASSLDLSTHNEQFF. Here the CDR3 DNA reads TGTGCCAGCAGCTTAGATCTGTCAACTCACAATGAGCAGTTCTTC. The chain has TRBV11-3 and TRBJ2-1; D unresolved. CDR3 length: 15 residues. Trimming removed 0 bases from V and 5 bases from J, with 11 bases in between. Germline CDR1 is SGHNT and CDR2 is YENEEA.

This clonotype was seen a few times. J is TRBJ2-5 and V is TRBV6-6, with a weak D call TRBD2 (5 bases). Per the germline V gene, CDR1 is MNHNY and CDR2 is SVGAGI (reference sequence). Trimming took 0 bases from V and 1 from J, leaving 12 bases between them. There are 16 residues in the CDR3. CDR3 protein: CASSYSSDYVQETQYF. In DNA form, the CDR3 reads TGTGCCAGCAGTTACTCGTCCGACTATGTCCAAGAGACCCAGTACTTC.

This clonotype was seen ten or more times. The V and J genes are TRBV5-1 and TRBJ1-5; D gene unclear. Germline loops: CDR1 SGHRS, CDR2 YFSETQ. Trimming pared 1 base from V and 5 bases from J, leaving 19 bases between. The CDR3 is 17 residues long. The CDR3 protein is CASSLFPDMGHDQPQHF. In DNA, the CDR3 is TGCGCCAGCAGCTTGTTCCCCGACATGGGCCATGATCAGCCCCAGCATTTT. The full variable domain, rest sourced from reference TRBV5-1 and TRBJ1-5, is KAGVTQTPRYLIKTRGQQVTLSCSPISGHRSVSWYQQTPGQGLQFLFEYFSETQRNKGNFPGRFSGRQFSNSRSEMNVSTLELGDSALYLCASSLFPDMGHDQPQHFGDGTRLSIL.

With regard to this clonotype: This may be a read error: a much more frequent sequence differs by one nucleotide. The J gene is TRBJ2-5, the V gene TRBV7-3; no firm D call. The germline V gene encodes CDR1 SGHTA and CDR2 FQGTGA. CDR3 length equals 13 residues. This CDR3 reads CASSLGDGEPQYF. The CDR3 DNA reads as TGTGCCAGCAGCTTAGGGGATGGAGAGCCCCAGTACTTC.

In this sample, this clonotype turned up many times. The rearrangement links TRBV5-4 to TRBJ2-5; no clear D gene. Germline V CDR1 and CDR2: SGHNT, YYREEE (reference sequence). This CDR3 spans 13 amino acids. V shed 0 bases and J shed 2 bases, with 5 bases lying between them. The CDR3 reads CASSLVQQETQYF. In DNA, the CDR3 is TGTGCCAGCAGCTTGGTACAGCAAGAGACCCAGTACTTC.

In its sample, this clonotype was seen a few times. The chain joins TRBV12-3 or TRBV12-4 to TRBJ1-1, with a tentative D call TRBD1 (5 bases). The CDR3 has 12 amino acids. The V end was cut by 8 bases, the J end by 1 base, with 8 bases between. The CDR3 reads CASGAANTEAFF. CDR3 DNA sequence: TGTGCCAGCGGGGCGGCGAACACTGAAGCTTTCTTT.

Only a few counts were recorded for this clonotype. The chain recombines TRBV2 with TRBJ1-6; no firm D call. Germline V gene lookup returns CDR1 SNHLY and CDR2 FYNNEI. Trimming cost V 5 bases and J 6 bases, with 14 bases left between them. This CDR3 is built from 15 residues. The CDR3 DNA follows: TGTGCCAGCAGTAACCCTACCTGGGTTAATTCACCCCTCCACTTT. Translated: CASSNPTWVNSPLHF.

The gene calls are TRBV11-2 and TRBJ1-1; D unresolved. The V and J ends lost 4 bases and 1 base respectively, with 13 bases between them. The CDR3 is 15 residues long. CDR1 SGHAT and CDR2 FQNNGV come from the germline V gene. CDR3 protein: CASSSNPAPNTEAFF. In nucleotides, the CDR3 is TGTGCCAGCAGCTCAAACCCTGCCCCGAACACTGAAGCTTTCTTT.

The chain recombines TRBV6-2 or TRBV6-3 with TRBJ1-1, with D uncertain. The CDR3 loop spans 16 amino acids. CDR1 is MNHEY and CDR2 is SVGEGT in the germline V gene. The germline V and J ends were trimmed by 3 bases and 1 base, with 15 bases remaining between them. The CDR3 protein is CASSYSRRASNTEAFF. DNA for the CDR3: TGTGCCAGCAGTTATTCCCGGAGAGCCTCGAACACTGAAGCTTTCTTT.

This clonotype has only one observation. The chain combines TRBV19 with TRBJ1-1; 10 nucleotides align to TRBD1. The CDR3 is 18 residues long. Losses at the gene ends were 5 bases for V and 3 bases for J; bases not matched to a gene: 15. Per germline, CDR1 LNHDA and CDR2 SQIVND (reference sequence). For the CDR3, the DNA is TGTGCCAGTAGTTCACCCCGGGACAGGGGCACTAGGGACACTGAAGCTTTCTTT. This gives the protein CASSSPRDRGTRDTEAFF.

This clonotype was detected ten times or more. V usage is TRBV6-6 and J usage is TRBJ1-5; D not resolved. The CDR3 is made up of 13 amino acids. Germline V gene lookup returns CDR1 MNHNY and CDR2 SVGAGI (reference sequence). V gave up 6 bases and J gave up 5 bases, with 11 bases separating them. CDR3 loop: CASSYRVDQPQHF. The CDR3 DNA sequence: TGTGCCAGCAGCTATAGGGTTGATCAGCCCCAGCATTTT.

The chain couples TRBV7-2 to TRBJ2-1, with TRBD2 matching 12 bases. Germline V CDR1 and CDR2: SGHTA, FQGNSA. The length of the CDR3 is 18 residues. The J segment lost 1 base and the V segment lost 6 bases, leaving 10 bases of the junction unmatched. DNA for the CDR3: TGTGCCAGCAGTGCCTGGGGACTAGCGGGTGCATCCTACAATGAGCAGTTCTTC. Its translation is CASSAWGLAGASYNEQFF.

V and J are TRBV28 and TRBJ2-1; D ambiguous. Germline CDR1 MDHEN, CDR2 SYDVKM. Trimming pared 5 bases from V and 6 bases from J, leaving 8 bases between. This CDR3 contains 12 residues. The CDR3 DNA reads TGTGCCAGCAGTATACCGGGCAATGAGCAGTTCTTC. Its protein is CASSIPGNEQFF.

This clonotype was seen more than once but under ten times. The rearrangement joins TRBV6-5 to TRBJ2-7; TRBD2 matches at 7 bases. Germline CDR1 is MNHEY and CDR2 is SVGAGI. With V trimmed by 5 bases and J by 3 bases, 10 bases remained unmatched. This CDR3 has 15 amino acids. Here the CDR3 reads CASSGRDGGLYEQYF. The CDR3 nucleotides read TGTGCCAGCAGTGGGAGGGACGGGGGTCTCTACGAGCAGTACTTC.

The chain recombines TRBV20-1 with TRBJ2-3; TRBD1 is a possible D gene (5 bases). This CDR3 contains 14 residues. Per the germline V gene, CDR1 is DFQATT and CDR2 is SNEGSKA (reference sequence). Deletions cut 5 bases from V and 4 bases from J, with 16 bases between. In DNA, the CDR3 is TGCAGTGCTGGTGACAGAATTTTGGCAGATACGCAGTATTTT. Translating it yields CSAGDRILADTQYF.

This clonotype was detected many times. V and J are TRBV28 and TRBJ2-2; D gene uncertain. CDR1 and CDR2 from the germline V gene are MDHEN and SYDVKM. The V and J ends lost 8 bases and 0 bases respectively, with 4 bases between them. CDR3 length: 12 amino acids. CDR3 residues: CASPTNTGELFF. The CDR3 DNA follows: TGTGCCAGCCCTACGAACACCGGGGAGCTGTTTTTT.

This clonotype appeared a few times. In nucleotides, the CDR3 is TGTGCCTGGAGTTTGGACGAAGGTCAGCCCCAGCATTTT. This sequence encodes CAWSLDEGQPQHF. The gene calls are TRBV30 and TRBJ1-5, with D unresolved. CDR1 and CDR2 from the germline V gene are GTSNPN and SVGIG (reference sequence). Trimming cost V 2 bases and J 6 bases, with 11 bases left between them. This CDR3 has 13 amino acids.

This clonotype was detected a few times. The genes are TRBV4-3 and TRBJ2-2, with 9 bases matching TRBD1. The ends lost 2 bases at V and 1 base at J; junction bases unmatched: 8. CDR3 size: 18 residues. Germline V gene data show CDR1 as LGHNA and CDR2 as YSLEER. The DNA for the CDR3 is TGCGCCAGCAGCCAATTGACCGGGACAGGGAAGAACACCGGGGAGCTGTTTTTT. This encodes CASSQLTGTGKNTGELFF.

This clonotype was counted between two and nine times. The V gene is TRBV27, the J gene TRBJ1-4; no clear D gene. Trimming removed 2 bases at V and 6 bases at J, with 10 bases between. The CDR3 has 14 residues. Germline-derived CDR1 and CDR2 are MNHEY and SMNVEV (reference sequence). The CDR3 reads CASSLGRSHEKLFF. The CDR3 DNA follows: TGTGCCAGCAGTTTAGGCAGGAGCCATGAAAAACTGTTTTTT.

Comments on this clonotype: This may be a read error: a much more frequent sequence differs by one nucleotide. J is TRBJ2-7 and V is TRBV14; D is uncertain. V was shortened by 4 bases and J by 5 bases, with 12 bases between the two germline ends. From germline, CDR1 is SGHDN and CDR2 FVKESK. The CDR3 spans 13 residues. CDR3 in amino acids: CASSLEGFNEQYF. The CDR3 nucleotides are TGTGCCAGCAGCCTCGAAGGGTTCAACGAGCAGTACTTC. Full variable domain (rest looked up from reference TRBV14 and TRBJ2-7): EAGVTQFPSHSVIEKGQTVTLRCDPISGHDNLYWYRRVMGKEIKFLLHFVKESKQDESGMPNNRFLAERTGGTYSTLKVQPAELEDSGVYFCASSLEGFNEQYFGPGTRLTVT.

Of note for this clonotype: One base away lies a much larger clone, so this may be a sequencing read error. This chain links TRBV3-1 with TRBJ2-4, with 8 nucleotides matching TRBD2. There are 13 residues in the CDR3. J gave up 5 bases and V 8 bases, and 5 bases lay outside the gene matches. The germline V gene encodes CDR1 LGHDT and CDR2 YNNKEL (reference sequence). The CDR3 DNA reads TGTGCCAGCTGTAGCGGGGAGGAAAACATTCAGTACTTC. Protein sequence: CASCSGEENIQYF.

This rearrangement joins TRBV30 to TRBJ1-5; 9 nucleotides line up with TRBD1. After removal of 0 bases from V and 4 bases from J, the junction contained 4 bases not matched to a gene. CDR3 length: 15 residues. Germline V gene data show CDR1 as GTSNPN and CDR2 as SVGIG (reference sequence). The CDR3 sequence: CAWSVGQGLNQPQHF. In nucleotides, the CDR3 is TGTGCCTGGAGTGTAGGACAGGGGTTAAATCAGCCCCAGCATTTT.

This clonotype has only one observation. The chain's CDR3 is CSAKLAGLSTDTQYF. The CDR3 DNA follows: TGCAGTGCTAAACTAGCGGGACTTAGCACAGATACGCAGTATTTT. The rearrangement links TRBV20-1 to TRBJ2-3; TRBD2 agrees at 10 bases. CDR3 length: 15 amino acids. Germline CDR1 DFQATT, CDR2 SNEGSKA (reference sequence). V dropped 4 bases and J dropped 0; count of bases not matched to a gene: 4.

At least ten counts were recorded for this clonotype. The CDR3 sequence: CATSSGWGQETQYF. Here the CDR3 DNA reads TGTGCCACCAGCTCCGGTTGGGGCCAAGAGACCCAGTACTTC. The chain joins TRBV15 to TRBJ2-5; D unresolved. Germline loops: CDR1 LNHNV, CDR2 YYDKDF (reference sequence). The CDR3 is 14 amino acids. V shed 5 bases and J shed 1 base, with 11 bases lying between them.

This clonotype was detected many times. The chain combines TRBV29-1 with TRBJ2-2; D may be TRBD2 (5 bases). Germline V gives CDR1 SQVTM, CDR2 ANQGSEA. This CDR3 contains 14 residues. Between the trimmed V and J ends, which lost 4 bases and 0 bases, there was a span of 9 bases. Here the CDR3 reads CSVAGKSNTGELFF. The CDR3 nucleotides are TGCAGCGTTGCCGGGAAGTCGAACACCGGGGAGCTGTTTTTT.

With regard to this clonotype: One end of the junction is discordant with germline, which a read error may explain. The chain couples TRBV4-1 to TRBJ1-1; 7 nucleotides agree with TRBD1. This CDR3 region has 14 residues. Per the germline V gene, CDR1 is MGHRA and CDR2 is YSYEKL. The CDR3 loop is CASSRNRGNTAAFF. DNA for the CDR3: TGCGCCAGCAGCCGAAACAGGGGAAACACTGCAGCTTTCTTT.

This clonotype has at least ten counts. The chain links TRBV5-4 to TRBJ2-2; weak D call: TRBD1 (5 bases). Trimming stripped 7 bases from V and 7 bases from J, with 8 bases between. Germline assignment: CDR1 SGHNT and CDR2 YYREEE (reference sequence). The CDR3 sequence is 11 residues long. The CDR3 coding sequence is TGTGCCAGCGGGGCAGGCGGGGAGCTGTTTTTT. Protein product: CASGAGGELFF.